One T cell receptor (beta chain) is described in this entry. These data originate in a study of blood T cell repertoires in COVID-19. The method was immunoSEQ multiplex PCR; TCRdb's version includes in-frame clones alone and lacks a portion of them. The sample consists of around 160,000 clones, approximately 88% of them appearing once. Material: PBMCs or T cells enriched from blood (not recorded which). The source of this sequence is a woman younger than 45 with acute COVID-19.

The CDR3 loop is CASSWTSGSGFETQYF. The DNA for the CDR3 is TGTGCCAGCAGCTGGACTAGCGGGAGCGGTTTTGAGACCCAGTACTTC. The chain employs TRBV7-2 and TRBJ2-5, with 13 bases that match TRBD2. The CDR3 runs 16 residues. V trimming: 4 bases; J trimming: 5 bases; junction bases outside the gene matches: 7. The germline V gene has CDR1 SGHTA and CDR2 FQGNSA.